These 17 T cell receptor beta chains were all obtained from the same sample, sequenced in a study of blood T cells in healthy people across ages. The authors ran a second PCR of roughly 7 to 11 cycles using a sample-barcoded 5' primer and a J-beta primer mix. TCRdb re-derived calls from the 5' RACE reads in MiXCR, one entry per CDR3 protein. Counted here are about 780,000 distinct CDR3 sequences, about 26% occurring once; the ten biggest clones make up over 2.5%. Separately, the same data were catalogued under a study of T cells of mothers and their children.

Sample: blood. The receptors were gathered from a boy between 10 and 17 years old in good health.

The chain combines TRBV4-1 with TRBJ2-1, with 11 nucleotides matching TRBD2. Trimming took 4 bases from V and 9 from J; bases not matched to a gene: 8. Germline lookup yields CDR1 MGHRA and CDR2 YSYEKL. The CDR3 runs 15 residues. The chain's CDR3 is CASSPSTSGRGEQFF. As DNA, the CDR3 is TGCGCCAGCAGCCCCTCAACTAGCGGGAGAGGTGAGCAGTTCTTC.

In nucleotides, the CDR3 is TGTGCCAGCAGCCAAGAGAGCACACAAGAGACCCAGTACTTC. Amino acids: CASSQESTQETQYF. This chain links TRBV3-1 with TRBJ2-5; D gene ambiguous. Germline V CDR1 and CDR2: LGHDT, YNNKEL (reference sequence). The CDR3 spans 14 residues. V lost 0 bases to trimming and J lost 2 bases, with 7 bases between them.

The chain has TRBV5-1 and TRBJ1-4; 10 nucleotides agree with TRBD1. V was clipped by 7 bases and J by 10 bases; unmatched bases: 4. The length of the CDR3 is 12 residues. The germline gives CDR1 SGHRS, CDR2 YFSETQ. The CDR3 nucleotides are TGCGCCAGCGGGACAGGGGATGGAAAACTGTTTTTT. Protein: CASGTGDGKLFF.

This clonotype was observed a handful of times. CDR3: CASSLIAGAMGETQYF. DNA for the CDR3: TGTGCCAGCAGCTTAATAGCGGGGGCAATGGGAGAGACCCAGTACTTC. The V call is TRBV7-8, the J call TRBJ2-5, with 9 bases matching TRBD2. Germline V CDR1 and CDR2: SGHVS, FQNEAQ. The CDR3 is 16 residues long. Trimming removed 2 bases from V and 4 bases from J; junction bases left unmatched: 8.

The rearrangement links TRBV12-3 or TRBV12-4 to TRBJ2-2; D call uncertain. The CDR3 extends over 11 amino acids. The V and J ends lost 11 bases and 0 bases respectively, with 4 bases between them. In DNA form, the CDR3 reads TGTGCCGCGGCGAACACCGGGGAGCTGTTTTTT. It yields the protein CAAANTGELFF.

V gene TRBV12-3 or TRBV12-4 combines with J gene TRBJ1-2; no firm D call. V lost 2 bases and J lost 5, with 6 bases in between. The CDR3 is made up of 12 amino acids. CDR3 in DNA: TGTGCCAGCAGTTTAAGAGAATATGGCTACACCTTC. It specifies CASSLREYGYTF.

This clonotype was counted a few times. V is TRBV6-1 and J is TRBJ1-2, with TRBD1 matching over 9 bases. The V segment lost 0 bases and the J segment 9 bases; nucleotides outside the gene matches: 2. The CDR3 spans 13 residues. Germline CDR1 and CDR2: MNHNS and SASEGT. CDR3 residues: CASSEAGQGSYTF. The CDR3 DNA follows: TGTGCCAGCAGTGAAGCGGGACAGGGAAGCTACACCTTC.

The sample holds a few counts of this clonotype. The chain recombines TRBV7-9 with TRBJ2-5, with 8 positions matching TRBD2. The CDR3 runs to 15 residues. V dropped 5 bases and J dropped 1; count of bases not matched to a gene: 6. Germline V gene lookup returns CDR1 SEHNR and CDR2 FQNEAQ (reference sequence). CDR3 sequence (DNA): TGTGCCAGCAGCACATCGGGGGGGACCCAAGAGACCCAGTACTTC. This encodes CASSTSGGTQETQYF.

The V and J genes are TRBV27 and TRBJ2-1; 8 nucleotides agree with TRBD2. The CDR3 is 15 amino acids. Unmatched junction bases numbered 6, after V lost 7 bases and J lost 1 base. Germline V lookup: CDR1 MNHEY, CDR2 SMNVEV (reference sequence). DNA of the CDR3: TGTGCCAGCACGACTAGCGCCTTTTCCTACAATGAGCAGTTCTTC. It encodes CASTTSAFSYNEQFF.

CDR3 region: CATRGSWDTQYF. The CDR3 DNA is TGTGCCACCCGCGGGTCCTGGGATACGCAGTATTTT. The V and J genes are TRBV24-1 and TRBJ2-3, with a tentative D call TRBD2 (5 bases). This CDR3 comprises 12 residues. Per germline, CDR1 KGHDR and CDR2 SFDVKD. V lost 9 bases and J 6 bases, leaving 12 bases between the germline ends.

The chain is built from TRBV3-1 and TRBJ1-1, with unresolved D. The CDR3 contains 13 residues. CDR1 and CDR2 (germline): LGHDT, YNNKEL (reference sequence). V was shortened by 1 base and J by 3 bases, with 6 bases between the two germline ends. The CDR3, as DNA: TGTGCCAGCAGCCAAGTGGACTACACTGAAGCTTTCTTT. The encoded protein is CASSQVDYTEAFF.

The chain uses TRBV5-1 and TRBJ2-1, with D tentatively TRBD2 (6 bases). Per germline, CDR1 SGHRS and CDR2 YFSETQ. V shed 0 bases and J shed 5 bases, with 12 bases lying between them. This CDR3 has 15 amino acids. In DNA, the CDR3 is TGCGCCAGCAGCTTGGTCGGGGGAACGAACAATGAGCAGTTCTTC. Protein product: CASSLVGGTNNEQFF.

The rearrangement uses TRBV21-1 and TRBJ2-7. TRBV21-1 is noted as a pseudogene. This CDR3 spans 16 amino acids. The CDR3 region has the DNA TGTGCCAGCAGCAAAGCGCTCAGACTCCGCACCTACGAGCAGTACTTC. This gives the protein CASSKALRLRTYEQYF.

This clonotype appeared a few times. The CDR3 loop is CAWSGGGPPGELFF. In DNA form, the CDR3 reads TGTGCCTGGAGTGGTGGGGGTCCTCCCGGGGAGCTGTTTTTT. The rearrangement uses TRBV30 and TRBJ2-2; D may match TRBD1 or TRBD2 (5 bases each). Germline V lookup: CDR1 GTSNPN, CDR2 SVGIG (reference sequence). The CDR3 has 14 residues. Trimming left V 1 base short and J 6 bases short, with 12 bases between.

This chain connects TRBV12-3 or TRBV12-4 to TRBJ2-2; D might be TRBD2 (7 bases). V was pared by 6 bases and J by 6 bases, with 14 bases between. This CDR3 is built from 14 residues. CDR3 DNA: TGTGCCAGCAGCTACGCCGGGGGGCCCGGGGAGCTGTTTTTT. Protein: CASSYAGGPGELFF.

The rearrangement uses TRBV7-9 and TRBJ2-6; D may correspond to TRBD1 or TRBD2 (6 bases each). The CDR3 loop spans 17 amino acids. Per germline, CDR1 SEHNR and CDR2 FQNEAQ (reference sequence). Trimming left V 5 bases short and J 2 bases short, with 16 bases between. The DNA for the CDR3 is TGTGCCAGCAGCCTCGAGATGGGGGGCACTGGGGCCAACGTCCTGACTTTC. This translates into CASSLEMGGTGANVLTF.

The chain's CDR3 is CASSLGQLLAKNIQYF. Written as DNA, the CDR3 is TGTGCCAGCAGCTTAGGACAGCTCCTAGCCAAAAACATTCAGTACTTC. The rearrangement uses TRBV7-9 and TRBJ2-4, with D possibly being TRBD1 (5 bases). V lost 1 base, J lost 0 bases, and 10 bases lay in between. This CDR3 region has 16 residues. Germline CDR1 reads SEHNR; CDR2 reads FQNEAQ (reference sequence).